Sequencing of this T cell receptor beta chain was carried out in a study of identical twins. MiXCR, run by TCRdb on the 5' RACE reads, gives a single entry per CDR3 protein. The table lists under 900,000 distinct CDR3 sequences, 9% to 15% of them singletons, with 1.5% to 2% in the top ten. The CDR3 is 14 amino acids. The sample was also reused in another study, on yellow fever vaccine responses in identical twins.

This chain joins TRBV21-1 and TRBJ2-1; TRBD1, the table's D call, lacks a check against the DNA. TRBV21-1 is described as a pseudogene. The TCR originated in a woman younger than 30 in good health. Sequenced material: PBMCs. This CDR3 reads CASSCRVSYNEQFF. The DNA for the CDR3 is TGTGCCAGCAGCTGCAGGGTATCCTACAATGAGCAGTTCTTC.